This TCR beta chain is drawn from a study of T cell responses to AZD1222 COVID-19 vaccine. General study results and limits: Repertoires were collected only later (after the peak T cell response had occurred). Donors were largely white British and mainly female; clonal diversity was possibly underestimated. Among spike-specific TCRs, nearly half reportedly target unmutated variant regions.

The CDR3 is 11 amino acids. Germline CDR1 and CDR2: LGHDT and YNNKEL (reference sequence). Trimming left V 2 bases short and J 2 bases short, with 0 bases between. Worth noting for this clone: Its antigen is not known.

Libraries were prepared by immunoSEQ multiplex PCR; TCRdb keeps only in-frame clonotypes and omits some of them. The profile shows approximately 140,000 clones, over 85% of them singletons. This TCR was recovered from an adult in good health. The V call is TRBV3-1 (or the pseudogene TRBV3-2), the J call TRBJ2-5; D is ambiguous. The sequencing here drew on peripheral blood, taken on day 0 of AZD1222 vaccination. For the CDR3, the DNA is TGTGCCAGCAGCCAACAAGAGACCCAGTACTTC. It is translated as CASSQQETQYF.